This TCR beta chain was identified during a study of metastatic and nonmetastatic thyroid tumors (TCRdb year 2020). Regarding the complete study: The researchers compared repertoires between peripheral blood samples and tumor or nodule tissue samples from patients with malignant or benign thyroid disease.

No patient had received any treatment before thyroid surgery. Using T-cell receptor beta sequencing, the study looked back at clinical samples from patients collected from about 2011 to 2018. The CDR3 numbers 16 residues from cysteine through phenylalanine. Here the CDR3 DNA is all that survives: 48 bases in frame from base 1. The germline V end is reduced by 10 bases and the J end by 8 bases; junction bases left unmatched: 13. In regard to this clone: This receptor's antigen is unknown. No much larger clone exists at a distance of one base, and base qualities are not known.

Library method: PCR. Reads for this sample came from an Illumina HiSeq 4000. The TCR beta-chain CDR3 region of each patient was profiled by high-throughput sequencing. The study's processing was this. A classifier to discriminate distant-metastatic papillary thyroid cancer patients was built from CDR3 differences across clinicopathological groups. Repertoire diversity was assessed with the Shannon index, and tumor-blood repertoire similarity with the Morisita-Horn index. TCRdb passed the public sequencing reads through fastp at Q25 and MiXCR, retaining productive beta sequences. The V and J calls come from TCRdb's annotation, not from the publication. This sample holds 20,000 to 25,000 clones; roughly 20% were observed only once. Of the sample, under 30% is held by the ten largest clones. The investigation overall reported the following: In both blood and tumor samples, malignant tumors were reported to have significantly higher TCR beta diversity than benign nodules.

The sequence joins TRBV12-3 or TRBV12-4 to TRBJ2-1; 14 bases in the middle match TRBD2. The receptor comes from a female donor with papillary thyroid cancer or a benign thyroid nodule (not recorded which). Some clones in this sample may be carry-over from other donors' samples. Sequencing was done on a sample of blood. Here the CDR3 is given as CATAQGTSGSKYEQFF. The nucleotide sequence reads TGTGCCACCGCACAGGGGACTAGCGGGAGTAAGTATGAGCAGTTCTTC.